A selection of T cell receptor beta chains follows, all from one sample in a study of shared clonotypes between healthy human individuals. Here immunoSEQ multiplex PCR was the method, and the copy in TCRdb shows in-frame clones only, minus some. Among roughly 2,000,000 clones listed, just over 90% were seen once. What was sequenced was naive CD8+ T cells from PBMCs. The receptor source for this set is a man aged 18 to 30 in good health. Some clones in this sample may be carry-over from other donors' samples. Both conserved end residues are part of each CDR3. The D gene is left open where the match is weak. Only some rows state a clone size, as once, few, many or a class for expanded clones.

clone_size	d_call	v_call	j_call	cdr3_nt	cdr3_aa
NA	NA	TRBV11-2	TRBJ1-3	TGTGCCAGCAGGAAGACTCGGGACGACGGAAGTCGAAACACCATATATTTT	CASRKTRDDGSRNTIYF
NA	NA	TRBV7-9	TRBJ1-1	TGTGCCAGCAGCTTGGCTGGGGCCGGCACTGAAGCTTTCTTT	CASSLAGAGTEAFF
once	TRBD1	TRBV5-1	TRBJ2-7	TGCGCCAGCAGCGATGGACAGGCTAGGGCCTTCTACGAGCAGTACTTC	CASSDGQARAFYEQYF
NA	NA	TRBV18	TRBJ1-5	TGTGCCAGCTCACCAGGACGGAATAGCAATCAGCCCCAGCATTTT	CASSPGRNSNQPQHF
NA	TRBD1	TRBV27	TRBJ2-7	TGTGCCAGCAGTCCCGACAGGGTCTCCTACGAGCAGTACTTC	CASSPDRVSYEQYF
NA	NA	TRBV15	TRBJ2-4	TGTGCCACCAGCGGGGGCTCTCCGAGCCTCGGCATTCAGTACTTC	CATSGGSPSLGIQYF
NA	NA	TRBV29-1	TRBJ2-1	TGCAGCGTTGAACTCTTTATCCAGGGGTCGGTCGATGAGCAGTTCTTC	CSVELFIQGSVDEQFF
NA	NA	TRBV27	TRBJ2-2	TGTGCCAGCAGGGACGACAGGCTAACTACCGGGGAGCTGTTTTTT	CASRDDRLTTGELFF
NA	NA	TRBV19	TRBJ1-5	TGTGCCAGTAGTTGGGGCGAGGGCAATCAGCCCCAGCATTTT	CASSWGEGNQPQHF
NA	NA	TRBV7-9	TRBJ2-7	TGTGCCAGCAGCTTAGTAGGGGACATCGGCTACGAGCAGTACTTC	CASSLVGDIGYEQYF
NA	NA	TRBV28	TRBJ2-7	TGTGCCAGCAGCCGAACCGTTGAGGACGAGCAGTACTTC	CASSRTVEDEQYF
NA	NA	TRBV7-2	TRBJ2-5	TGTGCCAGCAGCTCCGCGGAGACCCAGTACTTC	CASSSAETQYF
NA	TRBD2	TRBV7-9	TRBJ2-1	TGTGCCAGCAGCTTAGGGCCTAGCGGGAGAACGGAGCAGTTCTTC	CASSLGPSGRTEQFF
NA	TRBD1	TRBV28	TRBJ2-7	TGTGCCAGCAGTTGGGTCCGGGACAGGAACGAGCAGTACTTC	CASSWVRDRNEQYF
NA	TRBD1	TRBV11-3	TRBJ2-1	TGTGCCAGCAGCTCCCGGGACAGACTGAATGAGCAGTTCTTC	CASSSRDRLNEQFF
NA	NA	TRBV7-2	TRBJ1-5	TGTGCCAGCAGCGGGGGGATAGCTCAGCCCCAGCATTTT	CASSGGIAQPQHF
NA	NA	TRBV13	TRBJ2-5	TGTGCCAGCAGCTTCCACAGCGGAGAGACCCAGTACTTC	CASSFHSGETQYF
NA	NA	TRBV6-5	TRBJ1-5	TGTGCCAGCACCTCGGACATCTGGAATCAGCCCCAGCATTTT	CASTSDIWNQPQHF
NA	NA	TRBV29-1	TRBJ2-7	TGCAGCGTTGGCCTCGCGCACGATAGCTCCTACGAGCAGTACTTC	CSVGLAHDSSYEQYF
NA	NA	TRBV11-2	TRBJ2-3	TGTGCCAGCGCCCTGGAGGGGGATACGCAGTATTTT	CASALEGDTQYF
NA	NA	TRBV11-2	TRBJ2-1	TGTGCCAGCAGTTTAGAGCAGTTAACGTCTTTAAATGAGCAGTTCTTC	CASSLEQLTSLNEQFF
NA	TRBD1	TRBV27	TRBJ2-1	TGTGCCAGCAGTTTCTACCGCAGGGGGAGCTCCTACAATGAGCAGTTCTTC	CASSFYRRGSSYNEQFF
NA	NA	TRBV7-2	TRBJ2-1	TGTGCCAGCAGCTTTGTAGCGACCGACCCTACAAATGAGCAGTTCTTC	CASSFVATDPTNEQFF